The clone carrying this T cell receptor beta chain has just a few counts. The antigen is unknown. This entry is derived from a study of long-term antiretroviral therapy in people with HIV. Whole-study context: The oldest samples precede the 2015 immediate-ART recommendation by about a decade.

Findings and limits, study-wide: Controls exceeded HIV repertoires in CDR3 length range.

Sequencing relied on immunoSEQ assay v3.0, run at survey level. TCRdb keeps only in-frame clones here, not all; method: immunoSEQ multiplex PCR. The top ten clones hold around 6.1% of a sample with some 33,000 clones, more than 65% of them seen once. Each participant with HIV received care in the United States. Every specimen provided about 0.9-11 million cryopreserved PBMC before DNA extraction took place. The CDR3 consists of 15 residues. CDR1 and CDR2 (germline): SEHNR, FQNEAQ (reference sequence). V was pared by 5 bases and J by 7 bases, with 11 bases of the junction left unmatched. The gene calls are TRBV7-9 and TRBJ1-2; 9 bases align to TRBD1. Sequenced here: unsorted PBMCs, sampled 0.6 years after starting antiretroviral therapy. This receptor was identified in a man aged 18 to 30 with HIV. The chain's CDR3 is CASSAQPGQGRGYTF. DNA for the CDR3: TGTGCCAGCAGCGCCCAACCGGGACAGGGTCGTGGCTACACCTTC.